At least ten counts were recorded for the clone carrying this TCR beta chain. What it binds is not known. The data originate from a study of spatial heterogeneity in lung cancer. The study, taken as a whole, reports: Within tumors, counts of expanded alpha and beta TCRs tracked tumor mutation counts. The study estimated around 7% alpha and over 12% beta chain coverage of tumor T cells.

One entry per CDR3 protein results from TCRdb running MiXCR on the 5' RACE reads. The sample contains about 23,000 distinct CDR3 sequences, 4.8% of which appear only once. Time point specified: sample taken at primary tumor resection. The sequences come from lung tumor tissue, collected at surgery. The receptor was derived from a male donor with early-stage non-small cell lung cancer.

DNA of the CDR3: TGTGCCAGCTCACCCCGGCTCGGCGAGCAGTACTTC. Amino acids: CASSPRLGEQYF. The rearrangement uses TRBV18 and TRBJ2-7; unclear D gene. This CDR3 is 12 amino acids long. V gave up 3 bases and J gave up 6 bases, with 9 bases separating them. From germline, CDR1 is KGHSH and CDR2 LQKENI.